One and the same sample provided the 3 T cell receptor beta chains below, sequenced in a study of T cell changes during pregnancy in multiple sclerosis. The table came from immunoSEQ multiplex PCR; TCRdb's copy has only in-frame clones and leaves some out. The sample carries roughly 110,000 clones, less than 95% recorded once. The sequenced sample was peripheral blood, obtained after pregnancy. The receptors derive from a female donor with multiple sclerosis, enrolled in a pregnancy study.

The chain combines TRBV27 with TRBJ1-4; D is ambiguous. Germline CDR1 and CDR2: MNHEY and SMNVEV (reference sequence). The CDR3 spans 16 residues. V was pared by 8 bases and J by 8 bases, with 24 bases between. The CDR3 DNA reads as TGTGCCAGCTCTGGTGGACGAGGGTGGGGTCGAGAAAAACTGTTTTTT. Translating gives CASSGGRGWGREKLFF.

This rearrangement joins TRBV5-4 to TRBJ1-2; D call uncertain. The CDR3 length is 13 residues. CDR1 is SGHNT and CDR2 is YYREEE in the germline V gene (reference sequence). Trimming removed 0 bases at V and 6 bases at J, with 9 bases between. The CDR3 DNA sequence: TGTGCCAGCAGCTTGGCCCCGGTAGATGGCTACACCTTC. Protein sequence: CASSLAPVDGYTF.

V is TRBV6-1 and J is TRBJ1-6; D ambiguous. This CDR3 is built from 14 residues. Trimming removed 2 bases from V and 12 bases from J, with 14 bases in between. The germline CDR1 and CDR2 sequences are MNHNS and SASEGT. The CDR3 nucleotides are TGTGCCAGCAGTGAACGCTTGGAGAGCTTACCCCTCCACTTT. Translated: CASSERLESLPLHF.